These 26 T cell receptor beta chains came from one sample sequenced in a study of CD8 T cells in ankylosing spondylitis. TCRdb independently ran MiXCR on the 5' RACE reads; one entry per CDR3 protein. Of around 150,000 distinct CDR3 sequences in the sample, roughly 11% were seen once. Sequenced: blood, either unsorted or a sorted T cell fraction (not recorded which). Receptor source: a male donor with ankylosing spondylitis or in good health (not recorded which).

At least ten counts were recorded for this clonotype. The J gene is TRBJ1-1, the V gene TRBV25-1; maybe TRBD1 (5 bases). In germline, CDR1 is MGHDK, CDR2 SYGVNS. The V end was cut by 7 bases, the J end by 4 bases, with 13 bases between. The CDR3 extends over 13 amino acids. CDR3: CASKLAGGTEAFF. The DNA for the CDR3 is TGTGCCAGCAAATTGGCGGGGGGCACTGAAGCTTTCTTT.

This chain connects TRBV7-9 to TRBJ1-1, with D possibly TRBD1 on 6 matching bases. Per germline, CDR1 SEHNR and CDR2 FQNEAQ (reference sequence). This CDR3 has 14 residues. Between the trimmed V and J ends, which lost 2 bases and 5 bases, there was a span of 12 bases. The CDR3 DNA sequence: TGTGCCAGCAGCTTATCACAGGGTTGGACTGAAGCTTTCTTT. This codes for CASSLSQGWTEAFF. Complete variable domain (other parts from reference TRBV7-9 and TRBJ1-1): DTGVSQNPRHKITKRGQNVTFRCDPISEHNRLYWYRQTLGQGPEFLTYFQNEAQLEKSRLLSDRFSAERPKGSFSTLEIQRTEQGDSAMYLCASSLSQGWTEAFFGQGTRLTVV.

This clonotype came up many times. The chain is built from TRBV20-1 and TRBJ2-1, with D possibly being TRBD2 (6 bases). This CDR3 region has 13 residues. Germline V gene lookup returns CDR1 DFQATT and CDR2 SNEGSKA (reference sequence). V was pared by 3 bases and J by 6 bases, with 12 bases between. CDR3 sequence reads: CSASATSLNEQFF. The CDR3 DNA is TGCAGTGCTAGTGCTACTAGCCTCAATGAGCAGTTCTTC.

Many counts were recorded for this clonotype. V gene TRBV4-1 combines with J gene TRBJ2-1; TRBD1 might be the D (5 bases). Germline CDR1 MGHRA, CDR2 YSYEKL. The CDR3 consists of 16 residues. V was trimmed by 0 bases and J by 12 bases, leaving 21 bases between them. CDR3 DNA: TGCGCCAGCAGCCAAGATCTTTACAGTGGGAATAGGGGGCAGTTCTTC. It is translated as CASSQDLYSGNRGQFF.

V is TRBV27 and J is TRBJ2-1, with 7 bases aligning to TRBD2. Germline-derived CDR1 and CDR2 are MNHEY and SMNVEV (reference sequence). The CDR3 has 16 residues. V was clipped by 8 bases and J by 6 bases; unmatched bases: 16. The CDR3 here is CASGTLGLTRPNEQFF. CDR3 nucleotides: TGTGCCAGCGGAACCTTGGGACTAACCCGTCCCAATGAGCAGTTCTTC.

In its sample, this clonotype was seen a few times. V usage is TRBV2 and J usage is TRBJ1-1; 8 bases are a match to TRBD1. This CDR3 region has 15 residues. Germline V CDR1 and CDR2: SNHLY, FYNNEI. Trimming cost V 5 bases and J 4 bases; bases outside gene matches: 9. The CDR3 loop reads CASSRSTGGGTEAFF. The CDR3 DNA is TGTGCCAGCAGTAGGAGTACAGGGGGAGGCACTGAAGCTTTCTTT.

This sequence joins TRBV10-1 and TRBJ2-2; D unresolved. Between the trimmed V and J ends, which lost 5 bases and 0 bases, there was a span of 7 bases. CDR1 and CDR2 from the germline V gene are WNHNN and SYGVQD (reference sequence). The CDR3 extends over 14 amino acids. In nucleotides, the CDR3 is TGCGCCAGCAGTATGTTTACGAACACCGGGGAGCTGTTTTTT. Translation: CASSMFTNTGELFF.

This clonotype was seen repeatedly, ten times or more. The V gene is TRBV12-3 or TRBV12-4, the J gene TRBJ2-5; TRBD2 agrees at 14 bases. J gave up 7 bases and V 8 bases, and 3 bases lay outside the gene matches. The CDR3 runs to 13 residues. CDR3 amino acids: CASGLAGGMTQYF. CDR3 DNA sequence: TGTGCCAGCGGACTAGCGGGGGGAATGACCCAGTACTTC.

This clonotype was counted only a few times. The rearrangement links TRBV3-1 to TRBJ2-1, with D possibly being TRBD1 (5 bases). From germline, CDR1 is LGHDT and CDR2 YNNKEL (reference sequence). CDR3 length: 15 residues. Trimming removed 1 base from V and 2 bases from J, with 9 bases in between. This CDR3 is CASSQGTGTYNEQFF. CDR3 in DNA: TGTGCCAGCAGCCAAGGCACAGGTACCTACAATGAGCAGTTCTTC.

This clonotype has ten or more counts. The chain has TRBV29-1 and TRBJ1-2; 8 bases align to TRBD1. After removal of 1 base from V and 0 bases from J, the junction contained 4 bases not matched to a gene. The CDR3 totals 15 residues. CDR1 is SQVTM, CDR2 ANQGSEA, per germline. The CDR3 coding sequence is TGCAGCGTTGAAGGGAACAGGGGGGCTAACTATGGCTACACCTTC. Its protein product is CSVEGNRGANYGYTF.

This clonotype was observed at least ten times. The rearrangement links TRBV20-1 to TRBJ2-7, with D perhaps matching TRBD2 (5 bases). V lost 2 bases and J 2 bases, leaving 7 bases between the germline ends. Germline loops: CDR1 DFQATT, CDR2 SNEGSKA (reference sequence). The CDR3 runs to 12 residues. CDR3: CSARSGPYEQYF. In DNA form, the CDR3 reads TGCAGTGCTAGAAGCGGTCCCTACGAGCAGTACTTC.

Many counts were recorded for this clonotype. The chain couples TRBV5-1 to TRBJ1-4; 9 bases map to TRBD1. CDR3 size: 16 residues. The germline V gene encodes CDR1 SGHRS and CDR2 YFSETQ. V lost 2 bases, J lost 6 bases, and 8 bases stayed unmatched. In DNA form, the CDR3 reads TGCGCCAGCAGCTTCACTTTTCGGGACAGGGATGAAAAACTGTTTTTT. It translates to CASSFTFRDRDEKLFF.

This clonotype was counted ten times or more. This rearrangement joins TRBV20-1 to TRBJ2-2; D ambiguous. The CDR3 consists of 14 residues. Trimming left V 0 bases short and J 6 bases short, with 11 bases between. The germline gives CDR1 DFQATT, CDR2 SNEGSKA (reference sequence). The CDR3 region has the DNA TGCAGTGCTAGAGAGCCCTGGACGTCCGGGGAGCTGTTTTTT. This codes for CSAREPWTSGELFF.

Ten or more counts support this clonotype. The V and J genes are TRBV2 and TRBJ2-3, with 7 bases identical to TRBD2. Per the germline V gene, CDR1 is SNHLY and CDR2 is FYNNEI. The CDR3 has 15 amino acids. V was clipped by 3 bases and J by 4 bases; unmatched bases: 7. CDR3 residues: CASSEGGGLPDTQYF. For the CDR3, the DNA is TGTGCCAGCAGTGAGGGGGGAGGGCTCCCAGATACGCAGTATTTT.

V gene TRBV7-2 combines with J gene TRBJ2-2; D possibly corresponds to TRBD1 (6 bases). Trimming cost V 3 bases and J 6 bases, with 8 bases left between them. CDR1 is SGHTA and CDR2 is FQGNSA in the germline V gene. This CDR3 comprises 13 residues. CDR3 sequence (DNA): TGTGCCAGCAGCTTTGCAGGGGCCGGGGAGCTGTTTTTT. It is translated as CASSFAGAGELFF.

This clonotype occurred many times. The chain recombines TRBV5-1 with TRBJ2-5; TRBD2 matches at 8 bases. With 2 bases clipped from V and 0 bases from J, the junction kept 0 bases outside the gene matches. This CDR3 is built from 14 residues. The V gene's germline CDR1 is SGHRS and CDR2 YFSETQ. The CDR3 DNA reads as TGCGCCAGCAGCTTTAGCGGGGACCAAGAGACCCAGTACTTC. Protein sequence: CASSFSGDQETQYF.

This clonotype was observed a handful of times. The V gene is TRBV7-8, the J gene TRBJ2-5, with D tentatively TRBD1 (6 bases). The CDR3 loop spans 15 amino acids. Germline loops: CDR1 SGHVS, CDR2 FQNEAQ. Trimming left V 5 bases short and J 5 bases short, with 18 bases between. Here the CDR3 DNA reads TGTGCCAGCAGCCAATTACAGGGAATGACCGAGACCCAGTACTTC. This translates into CASSQLQGMTETQYF.

V is TRBV14 and J is TRBJ2-7; the D is unclear. Germline values: CDR1 SGHDN, CDR2 FVKESK. Trimming shortened V by 1 base and J by 7 bases, and 11 bases separated the two germline ends. The CDR3 runs 13 residues. The CDR3 protein is CASSQVSHGEQYF. In DNA, the CDR3 is TGTGCCAGCAGCCAAGTAAGCCACGGTGAGCAGTACTTC.

Details on this clonotype: A read error may explain this, as a much larger clone is one base away. The rearrangement uses TRBV27 and TRBJ1-1, with D uncertain. The CDR3 has 15 residues. Germline assignment: CDR1 MNHEY and CDR2 SMNVEV (reference sequence). Trimming shortened V by 3 bases and J by 4 bases, and 15 bases separated the two germline ends. CDR3 residues: CASSFPGLAATEAFF. For the CDR3, the DNA is TGTGCCAGCAGTTTCCCAGGTTTGGCTGCCACTGAAGCTTTCTTT.

V usage is TRBV7-2 and J usage is TRBJ2-3; possible D gene TRBD1, 5 bases. This CDR3 is 16 amino acids long. The V gene's germline CDR1 is SGHTA and CDR2 FQGNSA. Trimming removed 1 base at V and 0 bases at J, with 11 bases between. DNA for the CDR3: TGTGCCAGCAGCTTAGGTGTAAGGGGTAGCACAGATACGCAGTATTTT. Its translation: CASSLGVRGSTDTQYF.

The J gene is TRBJ2-6, the V gene TRBV11-2, with D maybe TRBD1 (6 bases). Germline V gene sequence: CDR1 SGHAT, CDR2 FQNNGV. This CDR3 has 20 amino acids. V gave up 0 bases and J gave up 0 bases, with 18 bases separating them. As DNA, the CDR3 is TGTGCCAGCAGCTTAGAACAGGGTCTATTTTTCATCTCTGGGGCCAACGTCCTGACTTTC. It codes for CASSLEQGLFFISGANVLTF.

This clonotype was counted many times. This sequence joins TRBV20-1 and TRBJ1-2; D call uncertain. The V end lost 4 bases, the J end lost 4 bases, and 10 bases lay between the germline ends. Germline-derived CDR1 and CDR2 are DFQATT and SNEGSKA (reference sequence). CDR3 size: 12 residues. This CDR3 reads CSAIRTLYGYTF. CDR3 bases: TGCAGTGCTATCAGGACCCTCTATGGCTACACCTTC.

This clonotype occurred a few times. The genes are TRBV5-1 and TRBJ1-1; possible D gene TRBD1, 6 bases. The CDR3 is 14 residues long. The V end lost 3 bases, the J end lost 0 bases, and 9 bases lay between the germline ends. Germline lookup yields CDR1 SGHRS and CDR2 YFSETQ. CDR3 coding DNA: TGCGCCAGCAGCTGGTACAGGGTGAACACTGAAGCTTTCTTT. It translates to CASSWYRVNTEAFF.

This clonotype was found many times. J is TRBJ2-7 and V is TRBV27; maybe TRBD2 (5 bases). Germline CDR1 and CDR2: MNHEY and SMNVEV (reference sequence). V dropped 2 bases and J dropped 0 bases, with 8 bases sitting between them. CDR3 length: 14 residues. The CDR3 nucleotides are TGTGCCAGCAGTTTAAGAGGGCCCTCCTACGAGCAGTACTTC. It codes for CASSLRGPSYEQYF.

Ten or more counts support this clonotype. V and J are TRBV12-3 or TRBV12-4 and TRBJ1-1, with a weak D call TRBD1 (5 bases). The CDR3 has 12 amino acids. The V gene lost 6 bases and the J gene lost 6 bases, with 11 bases spanning the gap. As DNA, the CDR3 is TGTGCCAGCAGGACCGACAGTGCTGAAGCTTTCTTT. Encoded protein: CASRTDSAEAFF.

The rearrangement uses TRBV7-9 and TRBJ2-1; D gene uncertain. The CDR3 runs to 15 residues. V was shortened by 4 bases and J by 0 bases, with 10 bases between the two germline ends. The V gene's germline CDR1 is SEHNR and CDR2 FQNEAQ (reference sequence). This CDR3 reads CASSYDWSSYNEQFF. Here the CDR3 DNA reads TGTGCCAGCAGCTACGACTGGAGCTCCTACAATGAGCAGTTCTTC.